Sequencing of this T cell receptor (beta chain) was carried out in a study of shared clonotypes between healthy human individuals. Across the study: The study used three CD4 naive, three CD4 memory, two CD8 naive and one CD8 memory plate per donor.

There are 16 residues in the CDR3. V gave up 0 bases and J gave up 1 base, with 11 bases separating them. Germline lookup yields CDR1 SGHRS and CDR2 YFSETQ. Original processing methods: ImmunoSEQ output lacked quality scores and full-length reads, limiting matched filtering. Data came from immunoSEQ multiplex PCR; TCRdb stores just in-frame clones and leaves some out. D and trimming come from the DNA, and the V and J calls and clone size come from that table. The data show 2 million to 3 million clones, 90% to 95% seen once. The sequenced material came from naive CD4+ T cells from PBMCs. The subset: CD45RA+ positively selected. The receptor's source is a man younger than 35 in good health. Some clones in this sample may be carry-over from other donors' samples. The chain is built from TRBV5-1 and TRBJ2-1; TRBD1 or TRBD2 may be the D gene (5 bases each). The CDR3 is CASSLVGDRSYNEQFF. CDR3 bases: TGCGCCAGCAGCTTGGTGGGGGATCGGTCCTACAATGAGCAGTTCTTC.